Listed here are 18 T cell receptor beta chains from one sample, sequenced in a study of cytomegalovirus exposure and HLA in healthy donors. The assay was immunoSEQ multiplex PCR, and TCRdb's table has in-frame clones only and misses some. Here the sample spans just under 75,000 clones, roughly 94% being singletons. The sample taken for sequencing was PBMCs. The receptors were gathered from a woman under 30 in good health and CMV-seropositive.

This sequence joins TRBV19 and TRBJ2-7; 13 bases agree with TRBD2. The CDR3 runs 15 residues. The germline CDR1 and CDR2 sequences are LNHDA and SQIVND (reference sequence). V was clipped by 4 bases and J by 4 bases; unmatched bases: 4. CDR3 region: CASSTGTSGVYEQYF. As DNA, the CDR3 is TGTGCCAGTAGTACAGGGACTAGCGGGGTTTACGAGCAGTACTTC.

The CDR3, as DNA: TGTGCCAGCAGCCTAGTGGTTGGCACAGATACGCAGTATTTT. Translated, it gives CASSLVVGTDTQYF. The V and J genes are TRBV5-6 and TRBJ2-3; D unclear. The V gene's germline CDR1 is SGHDT and CDR2 YYEEEE. V shed 4 bases and J shed 1 base, with 10 bases lying between them. The CDR3 sequence is 14 residues long.

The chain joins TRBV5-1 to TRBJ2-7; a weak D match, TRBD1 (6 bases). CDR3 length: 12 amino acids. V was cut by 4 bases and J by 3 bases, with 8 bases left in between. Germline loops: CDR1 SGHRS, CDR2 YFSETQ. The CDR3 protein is CASSVQGYEQYF. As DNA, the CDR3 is TGCGCCAGCAGCGTACAGGGCTACGAGCAGTACTTC.

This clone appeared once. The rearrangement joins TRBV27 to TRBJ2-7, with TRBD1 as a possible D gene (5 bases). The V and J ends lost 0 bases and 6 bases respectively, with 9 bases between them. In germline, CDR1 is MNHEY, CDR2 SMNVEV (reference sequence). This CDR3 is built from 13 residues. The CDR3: CASSLSGPLEQYF. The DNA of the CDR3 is TGTGCCAGCAGTTTATCGGGGCCTCTCGAGCAGTACTTC.

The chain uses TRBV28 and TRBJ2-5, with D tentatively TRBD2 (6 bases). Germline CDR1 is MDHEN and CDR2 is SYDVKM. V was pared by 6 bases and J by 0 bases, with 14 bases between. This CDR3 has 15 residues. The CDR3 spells CASSALAGYQETQYF. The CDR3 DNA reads TGTGCCAGCAGCGCGCTGGCGGGGTACCAAGAGACCCAGTACTTC.

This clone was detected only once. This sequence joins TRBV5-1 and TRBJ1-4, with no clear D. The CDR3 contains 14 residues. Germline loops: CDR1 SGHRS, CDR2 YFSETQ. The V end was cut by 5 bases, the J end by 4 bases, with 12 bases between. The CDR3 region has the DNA TGCGCCAGCAGTTTCGACGGGTATAATGAAAAACTGTTTTTT. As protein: CASSFDGYNEKLFF.

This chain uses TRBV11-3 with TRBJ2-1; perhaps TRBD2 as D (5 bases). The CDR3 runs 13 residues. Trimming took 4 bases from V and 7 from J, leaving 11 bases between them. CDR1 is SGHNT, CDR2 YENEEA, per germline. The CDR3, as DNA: TGTGCCAGCAGCTCGCCCCGGGGAAATGAGCAGTTCTTC. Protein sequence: CASSSPRGNEQFF.

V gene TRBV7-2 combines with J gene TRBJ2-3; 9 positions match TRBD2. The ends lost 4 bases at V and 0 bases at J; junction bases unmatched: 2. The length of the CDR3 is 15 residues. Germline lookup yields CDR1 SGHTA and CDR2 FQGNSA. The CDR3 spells CASSSSGASTDTQYF. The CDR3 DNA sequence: TGTGCCAGCAGCTCTAGCGGGGCAAGCACAGATACGCAGTATTTT.

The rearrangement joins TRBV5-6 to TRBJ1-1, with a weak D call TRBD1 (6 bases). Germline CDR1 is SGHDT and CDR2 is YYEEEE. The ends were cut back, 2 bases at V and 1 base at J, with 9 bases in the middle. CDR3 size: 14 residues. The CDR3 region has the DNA TGTGCCAGCAGCTTTAGGGGGTGGAACACTGAAGCTTTCTTT. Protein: CASSFRGWNTEAFF.

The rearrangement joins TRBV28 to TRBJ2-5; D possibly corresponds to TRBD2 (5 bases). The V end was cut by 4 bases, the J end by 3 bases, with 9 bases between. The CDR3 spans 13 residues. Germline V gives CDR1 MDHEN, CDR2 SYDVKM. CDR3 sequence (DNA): TGTGCCAGCAGTTACCTGACTAAAGAGACCCAGTACTTC. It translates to CASSYLTKETQYF.

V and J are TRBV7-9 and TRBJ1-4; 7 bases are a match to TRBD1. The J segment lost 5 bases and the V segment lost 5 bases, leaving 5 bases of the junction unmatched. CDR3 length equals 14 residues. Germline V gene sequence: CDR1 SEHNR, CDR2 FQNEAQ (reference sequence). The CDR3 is CASSPGQENEKLFF. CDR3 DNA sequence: TGTGCCAGCAGCCCCGGACAGGAAAATGAAAAACTGTTTTTT.

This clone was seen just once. CDR3: CASSTTSGSNNEQFF. CDR3 sequence (DNA): TGTGCCAGTAGTACAACTAGCGGGAGTAACAATGAGCAGTTCTTC. V usage is TRBV19 and J usage is TRBJ2-1; 11 bases map to TRBD2. The CDR3 runs to 15 residues. J was trimmed by 5 bases and V by 4 bases; bases with no gene match: 4. CDR1 is LNHDA, CDR2 SQIVND, per germline (reference sequence).

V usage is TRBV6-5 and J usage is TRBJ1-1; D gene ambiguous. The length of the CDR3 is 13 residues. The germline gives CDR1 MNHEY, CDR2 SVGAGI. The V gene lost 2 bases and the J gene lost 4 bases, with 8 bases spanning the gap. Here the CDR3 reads CASSYHSPTEAFF. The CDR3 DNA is TGTGCCAGCAGTTACCACAGTCCCACTGAAGCTTTCTTT.

CDR3 DNA: TGCGCCAGCAGGGTTTCTCTAGCGGGGATCCACATCTCGTATTTT. Its protein product is CASRVSLAGIHISYF. The genes are TRBV4-1 and TRBJ2-3; 9 nucleotides agree with TRBD2. CDR3 size: 15 residues. Trimming at V came to 6 bases and at J to 14 bases, leaving 18 bases not matched to a gene. Germline loops: CDR1 MGHRA, CDR2 YSYEKL.

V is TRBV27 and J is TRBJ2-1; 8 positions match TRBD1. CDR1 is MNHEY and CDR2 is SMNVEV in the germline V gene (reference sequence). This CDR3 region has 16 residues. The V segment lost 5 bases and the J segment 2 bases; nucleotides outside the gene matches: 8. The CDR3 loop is CASSPTRDRPYNEQFF. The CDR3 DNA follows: TGTGCCAGCAGTCCGACTCGGGACAGGCCCTACAATGAGCAGTTCTTC.

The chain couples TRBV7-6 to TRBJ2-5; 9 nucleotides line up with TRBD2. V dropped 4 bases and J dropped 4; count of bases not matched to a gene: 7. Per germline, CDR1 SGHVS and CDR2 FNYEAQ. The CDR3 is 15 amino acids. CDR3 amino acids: CASSSLAGAGETQYF. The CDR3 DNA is TGTGCCAGCAGCTCCTTAGCGGGAGCAGGAGAGACCCAGTACTTC.

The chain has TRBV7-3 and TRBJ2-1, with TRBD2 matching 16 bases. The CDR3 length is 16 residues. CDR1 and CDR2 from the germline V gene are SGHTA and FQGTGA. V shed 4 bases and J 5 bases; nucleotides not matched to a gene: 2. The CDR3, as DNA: TGTGCCAGCAGCTCCGGGACTAGCGGGAGGGACAATGAGCAGTTCTTC. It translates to CASSSGTSGRDNEQFF.

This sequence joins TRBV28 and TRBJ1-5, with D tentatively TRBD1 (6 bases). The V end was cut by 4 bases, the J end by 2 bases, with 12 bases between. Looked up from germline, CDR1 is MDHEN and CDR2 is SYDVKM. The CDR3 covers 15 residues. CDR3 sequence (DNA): TGTGCCAGCAGTTCCGGGGGGCTTGGCAATCAGCCCCAGCATTTT. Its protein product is CASSSGGLGNQPQHF.